The 20 T cell receptor beta chains in this list originate from one sample, sequenced in a study of cytomegalovirus exposure and HLA in healthy donors. The study ran its PCR with 60 Vbeta and 13 Jbeta primers. Clones were read by immunoSEQ multiplex PCR, and TCRdb kept only the in-frame ones, dropping some. The sample has about 93,000 clones, around 73% seen once. Sequencing input: PBMCs. The receptors originated from a woman in her thirties or forties in good health and CMV-seronegative.

V is TRBV27 and J is TRBJ2-7; 11 positions agree with TRBD2. V shed 8 bases and J 4 bases; nucleotides not matched to a gene: 7. This CDR3 comprises 14 residues. The germline V gene encodes CDR1 MNHEY and CDR2 SMNVEV (reference sequence). The CDR3 DNA reads as TGTGCCAGCCAAAAGCTAGCGGGAGGTTACGAGCAGTACTTC. This gives the protein CASQKLAGGYEQYF.

The chain recombines TRBV27 with TRBJ2-5, with 7 bases lining up with TRBD1. The CDR3 is made up of 16 amino acids. The V segment lost 5 bases and the J segment 5 bases; nucleotides outside the gene matches: 14. Germline V gene sequence: CDR1 MNHEY, CDR2 SMNVEV (reference sequence). The CDR3 protein is CASSRQGEYPRETQYF. The CDR3 nucleotides read TGTGCCAGCAGTAGACAGGGTGAATATCCTAGGGAGACCCAGTACTTC.

This clone was found once. The J gene is TRBJ2-5, the V gene TRBV2; 7 positions agree with TRBD1. The CDR3 has 16 amino acids. The J segment lost 0 bases and the V segment lost 4 bases, leaving 8 bases of the junction unmatched. Germline V gene data show CDR1 as SNHLY and CDR2 as FYNNEI. This CDR3 reads CASSADRAIYQETQYF. In nucleotides, the CDR3 is TGTGCCAGCAGTGCCGACAGGGCGATTTACCAAGAGACCCAGTACTTC.

This clone was seen once. The chain employs TRBV27 and TRBJ2-7; 10 nucleotides agree with TRBD2. The germline V gene encodes CDR1 MNHEY and CDR2 SMNVEV (reference sequence). The CDR3 length is 18 residues. V lost 1 base, J lost 0 bases, and 9 bases stayed unmatched. CDR3 region: CASSLLAGGASYSYEQYF. The CDR3 coding sequence is TGTGCCAGCAGTTTATTAGCGGGAGGAGCCAGTTACTCCTACGAGCAGTACTTC.

In its sample, this clone was seen once. The chain joins TRBV15 to TRBJ2-7, with D uncertain. The CDR3 sequence is 16 residues long. Germline V gene sequence: CDR1 LNHNV, CDR2 YYDKDF (reference sequence). Trimming shortened V by 1 base and J by 0 bases, and 13 bases separated the two germline ends. The CDR3 loop is CATSRVVGLGSYEQYF. CDR3 bases: TGTGCCACCAGCAGAGTCGTGGGCTTAGGCTCCTACGAGCAGTACTTC.

The V gene is TRBV7-9, the J gene TRBJ1-5; 8 bases fit TRBD1. With V trimmed by 5 bases and J by 5 bases, 5 bases remained unmatched. Germline CDR1 SEHNR, CDR2 FQNEAQ (reference sequence). This CDR3 spans 14 amino acids. CDR3 bases: TGTGCCAGCAGCCCAGGACAGGGCCATCAGCCCCAGCATTTT. This sequence encodes CASSPGQGHQPQHF.

The chain has TRBV5-1 and TRBJ2-1, with TRBD2 as a possible D gene (6 bases). V was pared by 4 bases and J by 0 bases, with 11 bases between. The CDR3 has 15 residues. Germline V lookup: CDR1 SGHRS, CDR2 YFSETQ. CDR3 sequence (DNA): TGCGCCAGCAGCCCCCCGGGGGACTCCTACAATGAGCAGTTCTTC. Protein: CASSPPGDSYNEQFF.

The V and J genes are TRBV16 and TRBJ1-2; D is unclear. The CDR3 runs 14 residues. V lost 0 bases and J lost 3, with 8 bases in between. Germline values: CDR1 KGHSY, CDR2 FQNENV. The CDR3 bases are TGTGCCAGCAGCCAATCGACAAGCCACTATGGCTACACCTTC. Amino acids: CASSQSTSHYGYTF.

This chain uses TRBV7-2 with TRBJ2-7; D possibly corresponds to TRBD2 (6 bases). Trimming left V 5 bases short and J 2 bases short, with 19 bases between. Germline V lookup: CDR1 SGHTA, CDR2 FQGNSA. The CDR3 spans 16 residues. The chain's CDR3 is CASSPRGRTLTYEQYF. The CDR3, as DNA: TGTGCCAGCAGCCCACGGGGGAGGACACTCACCTACGAGCAGTACTTC.

This sequence joins TRBV10-3 and TRBJ2-7, with 7 nucleotides matching TRBD1. This CDR3 contains 14 residues. Germline values: CDR1 ENHRY, CDR2 SYGVKD. V trimming: 6 bases; J trimming: 2 bases; junction bases outside the gene matches: 7. Here the CDR3 DNA reads TGTGCCATCAGGGGGATCGGGACAGCCTACGAGCAGTACTTC. This codes for CAIRGIGTAYEQYF.

V usage is TRBV5-1 and J usage is TRBJ2-7; 11 bases line up with TRBD2. V gave up 4 bases and J gave up 4 bases; unmatched junction bases: 7. The CDR3 extends over 15 amino acids. CDR1 and CDR2 from the germline V gene are SGHRS and YFSETQ. The CDR3 region is CASSPRLAGRYEQYF. The CDR3 DNA sequence: TGCGCCAGCAGCCCAAGACTAGCGGGAAGATACGAGCAGTACTTC.

This clone appeared a single time. V and J are TRBV6-1 and TRBJ2-5; 9 nucleotides agree with TRBD1. The better agreement between TRBJ2-7 and the DNA end casts doubt on the J call. The CDR3 sequence is 13 residues long. Germline lookup yields CDR1 MNHNS and CDR2 SASEGT. The CDR3 nucleotides are TGTGCCAGCAGTGAGGGACAGGGCGACGAGCAGTACTTC. It is translated as CASSEGQGDEQYF.

This chain uses TRBV6-1 with TRBJ2-7, with 9 bases fitting TRBD1. After removal of 6 bases from V and 1 base from J, the junction contained 7 bases not matched to a gene. The CDR3 contains 15 residues. Germline lookup yields CDR1 MNHNS and CDR2 SASEGT. The CDR3 region is CASRTDRGESYEQYF. The CDR3, as DNA: TGTGCCAGCAGAACGGACAGGGGTGAGTCCTACGAGCAGTACTTC.

In this sample, this clone turned up once. This chain joins TRBV2 and TRBJ2-6, with 13 bases that match TRBD2. Per the germline V gene, CDR1 is SNHLY and CDR2 is FYNNEI. J gave up 3 bases and V 6 bases, and 5 bases lay outside the gene matches. This CDR3 contains 17 residues. CDR3 in amino acids: CASRGTSGNGGANVLTF. CDR3 DNA sequence: TGTGCCAGCAGGGGGACTAGCGGGAACGGTGGGGCCAACGTCCTGACTTTC.

The V call is TRBV9, the J call TRBJ2-3, with 7 bases identical to TRBD1. CDR3 length: 16 amino acids. Germline V gene data show CDR1 as SGDLS and CDR2 as YYNGEE. With 2 bases clipped from V and 6 bases from J, the junction kept 12 bases outside the gene matches. Written as DNA, the CDR3 is TGTGCCAGCAGCGTGGTGGAACAGGGGTCGCGGGATACGCAGTATTTT. It codes for CASSVVEQGSRDTQYF.

The chain links TRBV28 to TRBJ1-5, with TRBD1 matching 12 bases. V lost 10 bases, J lost 2 bases, and 15 bases stayed unmatched. There are 18 residues in the CDR3. CDR1 and CDR2 (germline): MDHEN, SYDVKM. CDR3 loop: CANRRGQGARVGNQPQHF. CDR3 DNA: TGTGCCAACCGCCGGGGACAGGGGGCGAGGGTTGGCAATCAGCCCCAGCATTTT.

This chain uses TRBV6-1 with TRBJ1-2, with D maybe TRBD1 (6 bases). CDR3 length: 15 amino acids. The V end lost 5 bases, the J end lost 1 base, and 14 bases lay between the germline ends. Germline loops: CDR1 MNHNS, CDR2 SASEGT. CDR3 nucleotides: TGTGCCAGCAGTTCGACAGGCCTTGATAACTATGGCTACACCTTC. Translating it yields CASSSTGLDNYGYTF.

The chain carries TRBV28 and TRBJ1-5; D may be TRBD1 (6 bases). CDR1 is MDHEN and CDR2 is SYDVKM in the germline V gene. With 6 bases removed from V and 0 bases from J, the gap between germline ends came to 12 bases. The CDR3 has 15 amino acids. The CDR3 nucleotides are TGTGCCAGCAGCACCGACAGGTATAGCAATCAGCCCCAGCATTTT. Translated: CASSTDRYSNQPQHF.

This chain links TRBV28 with TRBJ2-1; 7 bases are a match to TRBD1. After removal of 6 bases from V and 1 base from J, the junction contained 3 bases not matched to a gene. Germline CDR1 reads MDHEN; CDR2 reads SYDVKM. The CDR3 runs to 14 residues. Written as DNA, the CDR3 is TGTGCCAGCAGAGGGACAGATTCCTACAATGAGCAGTTCTTC. Translation: CASRGTDSYNEQFF.

This chain joins TRBV5-1 and TRBJ2-7; 7 nucleotides agree with TRBD2. This CDR3 has 13 amino acids. The J segment lost 5 bases and the V segment lost 4 bases, leaving 6 bases of the junction unmatched. Germline V gene sequence: CDR1 SGHRS, CDR2 YFSETQ. The CDR3 DNA reads as TGCGCCAGCAGCCCGGCTAGCGGTCACGAGCAGTACTTC. Its protein is CASSPASGHEQYF.